What follows are 31 T cell receptor beta chains derived from one specimen sequenced in a study of blood T cell repertoires in COVID-19. The table came from immunoSEQ multiplex PCR; TCRdb's copy has only in-frame clones and leaves some out. The table records hundreds of thousands of clones, 70% to 90% of them present only once. Material for sequencing was PBMCs or T cells enriched from blood (not recorded which). The source is a woman under 30 with acute COVID-19.

CDR3: CASSLGDRRRAFF. The CDR3 nucleotides read TGTGCCAGCAGCTTAGGGGACAGGAGGCGAGCTTTCTTT. J is TRBJ1-1 and V is TRBV7-2, with 8 bases fitting TRBD1. The CDR3 runs 13 residues. Trimming took 1 base from V and 10 from J; bases not matched to a gene: 5. CDR1 is SGHTA, CDR2 FQGNSA, per germline. The complete variable domain, with remaining parts taken from reference TRBV7-2 and TRBJ1-1, reads GAGVSQSPSNKVTEKGKDVELRCDPISGHTALYWYRQSLGQGLEFLIYFQGNSAPDKSGLPSDRFSAERTGGSVSTLTIQRTQQEDSAVYLCASSLGDRRRAFFGQGTRLTVV.

This clone has only a few counts. The CDR3 bases are TGTGCCTATCACACGGGAAACACTGAAGCTTTCTTT. The encoded protein is CAYHTGNTEAFF. The V gene is TRBV30, the J gene TRBJ1-1; D gene ambiguous. The CDR3 extends over 12 amino acids. Trimming pared 7 bases from V and 2 bases from J, leaving 11 bases between. Germline lookup yields CDR1 GTSNPN and CDR2 SVGIG (reference sequence). Using reference TRBV30 and TRBJ1-1 for the parts outside the CDR3, the full variable domain is SQTIHQWPATLVQPVGSPLSLECTVEGTSNPNLYWYRQAAGRGLQLLFYSVGIGQISSEVPQNLSASRPQDRQFILSSKKLLLSDSGFYLCAYHTGNTEAFFGQGTRLTVV.

The rearrangement uses TRBV2 and TRBJ1-5; the D is unclear. Germline CDR1 reads SNHLY; CDR2 reads FYNNEI. CDR3 length: 14 amino acids. The V end lost 7 bases, the J end lost 1 base, and 11 bases lay between the germline ends. CDR3 protein: CASTRSPSNQPQHF. The CDR3 region has the DNA TGTGCCAGCACGCGCTCCCCAAGCAATCAGCCCCAGCATTTT.

The rearrangement links TRBV19 to TRBJ2-1; no firm D call. Germline V gene sequence: CDR1 LNHDA, CDR2 SQIVND (reference sequence). The CDR3 runs 13 residues. Trimming took 5 bases from V and 9 from J, leaving 14 bases between them. The CDR3, as DNA: TGTGCCAGTAGTCCCCACGAGGTGAGTGAGCAGTTCTTC. Residues: CASSPHEVSEQFF. Supplemented by reference TRBV19 and TRBJ2-1, the full variable domain reads DGGITQSPKYLFRKEGQNVTLSCEQNLNHDAMYWYRQDPGQGLRLIYYSQIVNDFQKGDIAEGYSVSREKKESFPLTVTSAQKNPTAFYLCASSPHEVSEQFFGPGTRLTVL.

This clone has only a few counts. The chain joins TRBV7-8 to TRBJ2-7; D remains ambiguous. With 4 bases removed from V and 5 bases from J, the gap between germline ends came to 12 bases. Germline assignment: CDR1 SGHVS and CDR2 FQNEAQ. The CDR3 runs to 13 residues. Here the CDR3 DNA reads TGTGCCAGCAGCTCCTTCGACGCGGACGAGCAGTACTTC. Translating it yields CASSSFDADEQYF.

V gene TRBV19 combines with J gene TRBJ2-7, with 7 bases lining up with TRBD1. CDR1 is LNHDA, CDR2 SQIVND, per germline (reference sequence). The CDR3 totals 13 residues. V was clipped by 10 bases and J by 5 bases; unmatched bases: 11. CDR3 bases: TGTGCCACTCGACAGGGTCCGGGCAACGAGCAGTACTTC. It specifies CATRQGPGNEQYF.

The chain combines TRBV3-1 (or the pseudogene TRBV3-2) with TRBJ1-2; 7 nucleotides align to TRBD1. This CDR3 has 14 amino acids. The V segment lost 4 bases and the J segment 4 bases; nucleotides outside the gene matches: 6. Germline V CDR1 and CDR2: LGHDT, YNNKEL (reference sequence). CDR3 in amino acids: CASSRGQASYGYTF. The CDR3 DNA follows: TGTGCCAGCAGCCGAGGACAGGCTTCCTATGGCTACACCTTC.

The chain recombines TRBV18 with TRBJ2-4; no clear D gene. The CDR3 totals 14 residues. The germline V gene encodes CDR1 KGHSH and CDR2 LQKENI. Trimming removed 8 bases from V and 0 bases from J, with 11 bases in between. The CDR3 coding sequence is TGTGCCAGCCATTCAGATATAGCCAAAAACATTCAGTACTTC. It encodes CASHSDIAKNIQYF.

This chain connects TRBV10-2 to TRBJ1-1; D uncertain. The V end was cut by 8 bases, the J end by 0 bases, with 10 bases between. The CDR3 length is 13 residues. The germline V gene encodes CDR1 WSHSY and CDR2 SAAADI. In DNA, the CDR3 is TGCGCCAGCTGGGCCGCGCTGAACACTGAAGCTTTCTTT. This sequence encodes CASWAALNTEAFF.

This clone was counted a single time. The gene calls are TRBV21-1 and TRBJ1-1. TRBV21-1 has pseudogene status. The CDR3 extends over 12 amino acids. The CDR3 nucleotides read TGTGCCAGCAGCAACGCAGGGAGGGGGGCTTTCTTT. Translation gives CASSNAGRGAFF.

The V gene is TRBV9, the J gene TRBJ1-4, with TRBD1 matching 11 bases. The V gene end was trimmed by 3 bases and the J gene end by 10 bases; junction bases not matched to a gene: 5. The CDR3 is made up of 14 amino acids. Germline CDR1 is SGDLS and CDR2 is YYNGEE. Written as DNA, the CDR3 is TGTGCCAGCAGCGGAGGGACAGGGGGTTCAAAACTGTTTTTT. Its translation: CASSGGTGGSKLFF.

This chain joins TRBV6-5 and TRBJ2-1; D not resolved. The CDR3 is 13 amino acids. Germline V gene sequence: CDR1 MNHEY, CDR2 SVGAGI. Trimming took 6 bases from V and 8 from J, leaving 14 bases between them. The CDR3 DNA reads TGTGCCAGCAGGGCATTGAACACCGATGAGCAGTTCTTC. This sequence encodes CASRALNTDEQFF.

This clone was seen a single time. The J gene is TRBJ1-2, the V gene TRBV6-5, with 7 bases lining up with TRBD1. The CDR3 extends over 15 amino acids. The germline CDR1 and CDR2 sequences are MNHEY and SVGAGI. The ends lost 6 bases at V and 5 bases at J; junction bases unmatched: 12. The CDR3 here is CASRPLDRDGYGYTF. CDR3 DNA sequence: TGTGCCAGCAGACCCCTTGACAGGGATGGATATGGCTACACCTTC.

The table lists this clone with a few counts. The chain uses TRBV5-6 and TRBJ1-5, with D perhaps matching TRBD1 (5 bases). The CDR3 spans 15 residues. Germline CDR1 reads SGHDT; CDR2 reads YYEEEE. The V and J ends lost 1 base and 3 bases respectively, with 11 bases between them. CDR3 coding DNA: TGTGCCAGCAGCTTGACACGACAGCCCAATCAGCCCCAGCATTTT. It encodes CASSLTRQPNQPQHF. Filled out from reference TRBV5-6 and TRBJ1-5, the complete variable domain reads DAGVTQSPTHLIKTRGQQVTLRCSPKSGHDTVSWYQQALGQGPQFIFQYYEEEERQRGNFPDRFSGHQFPNYSSELNVNALLLGDSALYLCASSLTRQPNQPQHFGDGTRLSIL.

This clone was recorded a few times. The V and J genes are TRBV7-9 and TRBJ2-7, with D unclear. Germline loops: CDR1 SEHNR, CDR2 FQNEAQ (reference sequence). The CDR3 runs to 11 residues. Between the trimmed V and J ends, which lost 7 bases and 6 bases, there was a span of 10 bases. The CDR3 DNA reads TGTGCCAGCACCTCGGGTGGCGAGCAGTACTTC. The encoded protein is CASTSGGEQYF.

This sequence joins TRBV6-5 and TRBJ2-7, with 13 bases aligning to TRBD2. Germline V gene data show CDR1 as MNHEY and CDR2 as SVGAGI. The CDR3 is made up of 16 amino acids. J was trimmed by 2 bases and V by 4 bases; bases with no gene match: 5. This CDR3 reads CASSSGLAGATYEQYF. Here the CDR3 DNA reads TGTGCCAGCAGTTCCGGACTAGCGGGAGCAACCTACGAGCAGTACTTC.

This chain joins TRBV20-1 and TRBJ1-2; the match to TRBD1 covers 11 bases. Germline values: CDR1 DFQATT, CDR2 SNEGSKA (reference sequence). V dropped 3 bases and J dropped 2; count of bases not matched to a gene: 5. The CDR3 runs 15 residues. The CDR3 nucleotides read TGCAGTGCTAGTAGCGGGACAGGGGGGAACTATGGCTACACCTTC. Translating it yields CSASSGTGGNYGYTF.

V and J are TRBV2 and TRBJ2-1, with D possibly TRBD1 on 6 matching bases. This CDR3 has 14 amino acids. Germline CDR1 SNHLY, CDR2 FYNNEI. Trimming stripped 5 bases from V and 5 bases from J, with 13 bases between. CDR3 DNA sequence: TGTGCCAGCAGTCCAGACAGGCCGAACAATGAGCAGTTCTTC. It yields the protein CASSPDRPNNEQFF.

This clone was detected only a few times. This CDR3 is also generated by other DNA sequences in the sample. The chain couples TRBV2 to TRBJ1-1; TRBD1 is a possible D gene (5 bases). The CDR3 is made up of 15 amino acids. Germline V gene data show CDR1 as SNHLY and CDR2 as FYNNEI. V was clipped by 0 bases and J by 4 bases, with 12 bases between them. The chain's CDR3 is CASSEARGAGTEAFF. CDR3 sequence (DNA): TGTGCCAGCAGTGAAGCGCGGGGCGCCGGCACTGAAGCTTTCTTT.

The chain carries TRBV6-5 and TRBJ1-1; D gene uncertain. The ends were cut back, 4 bases at V and 3 bases at J, with 15 bases in the middle. Germline assignment: CDR1 MNHEY and CDR2 SVGAGI. The CDR3 covers 15 residues. CDR3 residues: CASSSGARSDTEAFF. The CDR3 DNA reads as TGTGCCAGCAGTTCGGGAGCGCGTTCAGACACTGAAGCTTTCTTT.

The CDR3 sequence: CASSARDSYEQYF. For the CDR3, the DNA is TGTGCCAGCAGCGCACGGGATTCCTACGAGCAGTACTTC. V and J are TRBV5-4 and TRBJ2-7, with D possibly being TRBD2 (5 bases). The length of the CDR3 is 13 residues. The germline V and J ends were trimmed by 4 bases and 1 base, with 9 bases remaining between them. Germline V gives CDR1 SGHNT, CDR2 YYREEE (reference sequence).

The V and J genes are TRBV7-9 and TRBJ2-3; 9 bases are a match to TRBD2. The germline V gene encodes CDR1 SEHNR and CDR2 FQNEAQ (reference sequence). Losses at the gene ends were 2 bases for V and 3 bases for J; bases not matched to a gene: 3. The length of the CDR3 is 15 residues. CDR3 bases: TGTGCCAGCAGCTTACCAAGCGGGGGGACAGATACGCAGTATTTT. This sequence encodes CASSLPSGGTDTQYF.

This clone has only a few counts. The chain recombines TRBV5-1 with TRBJ2-7; D might be TRBD1 (5 bases). The CDR3 is 16 amino acids. V gave up 5 bases and J gave up 3 bases, with 21 bases separating them. Germline V gene lookup returns CDR1 SGHRS and CDR2 YFSETQ. CDR3 residues: CASSEDSNYGLYEQYF. CDR3 nucleotides: TGCGCCAGCAGTGAAGACAGTAACTACGGGCTCTACGAGCAGTACTTC.

The DNA for the CDR3 is TGTGCCAGCAGCTCTGCTAGCGGGCGGAACACCGGGGAGCTGTTTTTT. This gives the protein CASSSASGRNTGELFF. The chain combines TRBV7-9 with TRBJ2-2, with 8 bases lining up with TRBD2. Unmatched junction bases numbered 5, after V lost 4 bases and J lost 1 base. This CDR3 contains 16 residues. Germline lookup yields CDR1 SEHNR and CDR2 FQNEAQ (reference sequence). Filled out from reference TRBV7-9 and TRBJ2-2, the complete variable domain reads DTGVSQNPRHKITKRGQNVTFRCDPISEHNRLYWYRQTLGQGPEFLTYFQNEAQLEKSRLLSDRFSAERPKGSFSTLEIQRTEQGDSAMYLCASSSASGRNTGELFFGEGSRLTVL.

This chain joins TRBV27 and TRBJ2-7; 7 nucleotides align to TRBD1. The CDR3 length is 13 residues. Germline CDR1 reads MNHEY; CDR2 reads SMNVEV (reference sequence). J lost 5 bases, V lost 3 bases, and 4 bases had no gene match. This chain's CDR3 is CASSFTGVNEQYF. The CDR3 DNA reads as TGTGCCAGCAGTTTTACAGGGGTGAACGAGCAGTACTTC.

Written as DNA, the CDR3 is TGTGCCAGCAGCACGCGACAGGGGGCCCCATCAAGGACCCAGTACTTC. Protein: CASSTRQGAPSRTQYF. The rearrangement joins TRBV7-6 to TRBJ2-5; 10 positions agree with TRBD1. The V gene's germline CDR1 is SGHVS and CDR2 FNYEAQ. The junction had 13 bases not matched to a gene; V was cut back by 5 bases and J by 7 bases. The length of the CDR3 is 16 residues. The full variable domain, in which reference TRBV7-6 and TRBJ2-5 provide the parts outside the CDR3, is GAGVSQSPRYKVTKRGQDVALRCDPISGHVSLYWYRQALGQGPEFLTYFNYEAQQDKSGLPNDRFSAERPEGSISTLTIQRTEQRDSAMYRCASSTRQGAPSRTQYFGPGTRLLVL.

This clone was seen once. The V and J genes are TRBV10-2 and TRBJ2-7; D is perhaps TRBD2 (6 bases). CDR3 length: 13 residues. Germline CDR1 and CDR2: WSHSY and SAAADI. V lost 8 bases and J 5 bases, leaving 16 bases between the germline ends. In DNA, the CDR3 is TGCGCCAGCCTCAGCCGGGGAGGTAACGAGCAGTACTTC. Protein: CASLSRGGNEQYF.

The chain's CDR3 is CASSWAAKNIQYF. The CDR3 nucleotides are TGTGCCAGCAGTTGGGCTGCCAAAAACATTCAGTACTTC. The chain uses TRBV5-6 and TRBJ2-4; D call uncertain. Germline values: CDR1 SGHDT, CDR2 YYEEEE. V gave up 5 bases and J gave up 1 base, with 7 bases separating them. The CDR3 is 13 amino acids.

This sequence joins TRBV7-9 and TRBJ1-4, with 9 positions matching TRBD1. The CDR3 has 14 residues. Trimming removed 11 bases from V and 3 bases from J; junction bases left unmatched: 7. CDR1 is SEHNR and CDR2 is FQNEAQ in the germline V gene (reference sequence). The CDR3 is CAGGQGDANEKLFF. The CDR3 DNA reads TGTGCCGGGGGACAGGGAGACGCTAATGAAAAACTGTTTTTT.

The V gene is TRBV18, the J gene TRBJ2-2; no reliable D call. Trimming stripped 4 bases from V and 4 bases from J, with 7 bases between. From germline, CDR1 is KGHSH and CDR2 LQKENI. The CDR3 totals 13 residues. The CDR3, as DNA: TGTGCCAGCTCACGAGATGGCACCGGGGAGCTGTTTTTT. Translated, it gives CASSRDGTGELFF.

The chain uses TRBV11-2 and TRBJ2-1; maybe TRBD2 (5 bases). Germline V gene sequence: CDR1 SGHAT, CDR2 FQNNGV. Trimming cost V 5 bases and J 8 bases, with 19 bases left between them. The CDR3 totals 15 residues. The CDR3 region is CASSRARATRDEQFF. For the CDR3, the DNA is TGTGCCAGCAGCCGAGCTCGGGCTACTAGGGATGAGCAGTTCTTC. The full variable domain, rest sourced from reference TRBV11-2 and TRBJ2-1, is EAGVAQSPRYKIIEKRQSVAFWCNPISGHATLYWYQQILGQGPKLLIQFQNNGVVDDSQLPKDRFSAERLKGVDSTLKIQPAKLEDSAVYLCASSRARATRDEQFFGPGTRLTVL.